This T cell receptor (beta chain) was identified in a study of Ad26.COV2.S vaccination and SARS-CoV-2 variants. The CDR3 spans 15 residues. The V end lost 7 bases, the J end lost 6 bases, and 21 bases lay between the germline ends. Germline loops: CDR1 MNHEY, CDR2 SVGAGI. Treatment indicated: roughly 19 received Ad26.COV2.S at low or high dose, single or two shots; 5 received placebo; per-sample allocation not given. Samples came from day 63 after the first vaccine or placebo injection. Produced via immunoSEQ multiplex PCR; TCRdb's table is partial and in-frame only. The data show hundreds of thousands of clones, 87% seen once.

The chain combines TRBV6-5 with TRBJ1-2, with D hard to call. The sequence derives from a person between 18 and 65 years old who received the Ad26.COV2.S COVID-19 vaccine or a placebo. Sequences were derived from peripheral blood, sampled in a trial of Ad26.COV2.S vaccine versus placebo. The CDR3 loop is CASNSPAGAGHGYTF. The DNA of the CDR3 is TGTGCCAGCAACTCACCCGCGGGCGCAGGACATGGCTACACCTTC.